This T cell receptor beta chain stems from a study of shared clonotypes between healthy human individuals. Here immunoSEQ multiplex PCR was the method, and the copy in TCRdb shows in-frame clones only, minus some. The sample contains about 2.4 million clones, roughly 93% of which appear only once. CDR3 length: 15 residues. V lost 5 bases and J 6 bases, leaving 16 bases between the germline ends. Germline-derived CDR1 and CDR2 are SNHLY and FYNNEI. The material sequenced was naive CD4+ T cells from PBMCs. Subset given: CD45RA+ positively selected. The clonotype originates from a man between 18 and 29 years old in good health. Some clones in this sample may be carry-over from other donors' samples. This chain links TRBV2 with TRBJ2-2, with D perhaps matching TRBD2 (6 bases). CDR3 sequence (DNA): TGTGCCAGCAGTCCGCGGCGGGGAAGGGCCGGGGAGCTGTTTTTT. Encoded protein: CASSPRRGRAGELFF.